Listed below are T cell receptor beta chains from one sample, sequenced in a study of early T cells in non-severe SARS-CoV-2 infection. From the 5' RACE reads, TCRdb called clonotypes with MiXCR, one entry per CDR3 protein. This sample yields around 110,000 distinct CDR3 sequences, of which around 10% are seen a single time; approximately 6.9% belongs to the top ten. The sample taken for sequencing was whole blood. The receptors were sampled from an adult who was a healthcare worker with PCR-confirmed SARS-CoV-2 infection or an uninfected control (not recorded which). Both conserved end residues are part of each CDR3. D genes are given only for firm matches. The size entry is marked missing in some rows and otherwise reads once, few, many or a size class.

v_gene,abundance,j_gene,d_gene,CDR3aa,CDR3nt
TRBV6-1,NA,TRBJ2-1,NA,CASSEGFRTLGQFF,TGTGCCAGCAGTGAAGGATTCCGGACTTTGGGGCAGTTCTTC
TRBV28,few,TRBJ2-3,NA,CASRSVDTQYF,TGTGCCAGCAGGAGCGTGGATACGCAGTATTTT
TRBV2,few,TRBJ2-3,NA,CASKDPRGPVTQYF,TGTGCCAGCAAGGATCCCCGGGGGCCGGTTACGCAGTATTTT
TRBV6-1,NA,TRBJ1-6,NA,CASSVAGYSPLHF,TGTGCCAGCAGTGTAGCAGGGTATTCACCCCTCCACTTT
TRBV28,NA,TRBJ2-6,NA,CASSTRGANVLTF,TGTGCCAGCAGTACCAGGGGTGCCAACGTCCTGACTTTC
TRBV7-2,NA,TRBJ2-1,TRBD2,CASSLAGGPPFF,TGTGCCAGCTCACTAGCGGGAGGGCCGCCGTTCTTC
TRBV7-2,NA,TRBJ2-4,TRBD2,CASSTLAGGWVIQYF,TGTGCCAGCAGTACCTTAGCGGGAGGTTGGGTCATTCAGTACTTC
TRBV7-9,NA,TRBJ1-3,NA,CASRVGQGNTIYF,TGTGCCAGCAGAGTTGGGCAGGGAAACACCATATATTTT
TRBV6-2/TRBV6-3,NA,TRBJ2-7,NA,CASSQLAVAGSYEQYF,TGTGCCAGCAGCCAATTAGCGGTGGCGGGCTCCTACGAGCAGTACTTC
TRBV12-3/TRBV12-4,few,TRBJ2-1,NA,CASSLDAETWHNEQFF,TGTGCCAGCAGTTTAGATGCCGAGACCTGGCATAATGAGCAGTTCTTC
TRBV7-2,NA,TRBJ2-5,NA,CASSASGTAGTQYF,TGTGCCAGCAGCGCGTCCGGGACCGCCGGGACCCAGTACTTC
TRBV7-6,few,TRBJ2-1,TRBD2,CASSQGLAGYNEQFF,TGTGCCAGCAGCCAGGGACTAGCAGGTTACAATGAGCAGTTCTTC
TRBV20-1,NA,TRBJ2-5,TRBD2,CSARIPLAGVETQYF,TGCAGTGCTAGAATTCCCCTAGCGGGAGTAGAGACCCAGTACTTC
TRBV6-6,many,TRBJ2-1,TRBD2,CASSSGTKQFF,TGTGCCAGCAGCTCCGGGACTAAGCAGTTCTTC
TRBV7-9,few,TRBJ2-1,NA,CASSLDLGGNEQFF,TGTGCCAGCAGCCTTGACCTGGGGGGCAATGAGCAGTTCTTC
TRBV6-6,few,TRBJ2-1,NA,CASSSGRILWQFF,TGTGCCAGCAGTTCCGGGCGGATACTGTGGCAGTTCTTC
TRBV20-1,many,TRBJ1-1,TRBD1,CSERGPNTEAFF,TGCAGTGAGAGGGGGCCGAACACTGAAGCTTTCTTT
TRBV12-3/TRBV12-4,many,TRBJ1-1,NA,CASSFFYEGLLSREAFF,TGTGCCAGCAGTTTTTTTTATGAGGGACTTCTTTCCCGCGAAGCTTTCTTT
TRBV11-2,NA,TRBJ1-2,NA,CASSLQPYGYTF,TGTGCCAGCAGCCTCCAGCCCTATGGCTACACCTTC
TRBV5-5,NA,TRBJ1-5,NA,CASSLASGNQPQHF,TGTGCCAGCAGCTTGGCTTCTGGGAATCAGCCCCAGCATTTT
TRBV27,NA,TRBJ2-1,NA,CASSAHDPPRGEQFF,TGTGCCAGCAGTGCCCATGACCCCCCCCGAGGGGAGCAGTTCTTC
TRBV7-2,few,TRBJ2-3,NA,CASSAPYALLVGDDTQYF,TGTGCCAGCAGCGCACCCTACGCCCTTCTAGTGGGAGACGATACGCAGTATTTT
TRBV6-4,many,TRBJ1-1,NA,CASSVAAGGTEAFF,TGTGCCAGCAGTGTCGCAGCGGGTGGCACTGAAGCTTTCTTT
TRBV7-9,many,TRBJ1-4,TRBD1,CASSLQGAATNEKLFF,TGTGCCAGCAGCTTGCAGGGGGCCGCCACTAATGAAAAACTGTTTTTT
TRBV20-1,few,TRBJ1-4,NA,CSATIGLINEKLFF,TGCAGTGCTACAATCGGACTGATAAATGAAAAACTGTTTTTT
TRBV7-8,few,TRBJ1-2,NA,CASSLYEGF,TGTGCCAGCAGCTTGTACGAGGGCTTC
TRBV12-3/TRBV12-4,many,TRBJ1-3,TRBD1,CASSPGGLGNTIYF,TGTGCCAGCAGTCCAGGGGGCCTCGGAAACACCATATATTTT
TRBV5-1,many,TRBJ1-1,NA,CASSLENGGTEAFF,TGCGCCAGCAGCTTGGAGAATGGGGGCACTGAAGCTTTCTTT
TRBV6-2/TRBV6-3,NA,TRBJ1-6,TRBD1,CASRSPDRSSYNSPLHF,TGTGCCAGCAGGAGCCCGGACAGGAGCTCCTATAATTCACCCCTCCACTTT
TRBV20-1,many,TRBJ2-3,NA,CSAERASENTQYF,TGCAGTGCTGAGCGGGCTAGCGAGAATACGCAGTATTTT
TRBV30,many,TRBJ1-5,TRBD1,CACTTGTGGQPQHF,TGTGCCTGTACCACCGGGACAGGGGGCCAGCCCCAGCATTTT
TRBV19,NA,TRBJ2-5,NA,CASSPPLGPTQYF,TGTGCCAGTAGCCCCCCCTTGGGGCCGACCCAGTACTTC
TRBV13,many,TRBJ2-2,NA,CASSLGHTGELFF,TGTGCCAGCAGCTTAGGACACACCGGGGAGCTGTTTTTT
TRBV7-9,many,TRBJ2-7,TRBD1,CASSLGHYRDRFYEQYF,TGTGCCAGCAGCTTGGGCCATTACCGGGACAGGTTCTACGAGCAGTACTTC
TRBV13,NA,TRBJ2-3,TRBD1,CASSLSYRGSSTDTQYF,TGTGCCAGCAGCCTATCCTACAGGGGATCCAGCACAGATACGCAGTATTTT
TRBV10-3,NA,TRBJ2-7,NA,CAISAGPSYEQYF,TGTGCCATCAGTGCCGGGCCCTCCTACGAGCAGTACTTC
TRBV20-1,many,TRBJ1-6,TRBD1,CSAPTGLGNNSPLHF,TGCAGTGCTCCGACAGGGTTGGGAAATAATTCACCCCTCCACTTT
TRBV28,many,TRBJ2-1,TRBD2,CASSAGTSGRAEQFF,TGTGCCAGCAGTGCCGGGACTAGCGGGAGAGCTGAGCAGTTCTTC
TRBV29-1,many,TRBJ2-7,NA,CSVVAGSEQYF,TGCAGCGTTGTGGCCGGGTCCGAGCAGTACTTC
TRBV15,many,TRBJ1-5,NA,CATSIALSNQPQHF,TGTGCCACCTCGATAGCTTTGAGCAATCAGCCCCAGCATTTT
TRBV6-5,few,TRBJ2-7,NA,CASRRTEGIGEQYF,TGTGCCAGCAGGCGGACGGAGGGAATAGGGGAGCAGTACTTC
TRBV7-8,few,TRBJ2-1,TRBD2,CASSQTSGRASEQFF,TGTGCCAGCAGCCAGACTAGCGGGAGGGCCAGTGAGCAGTTCTTC
TRBV20-1,NA,TRBJ2-1,NA,CSASGTHNEQFF,TGCAGTGCTAGTGGGACCCACAATGAGCAGTTCTTC
TRBV3-1,many,TRBJ1-5,NA,CASSPSGGEPQHF,TGTGCCAGCAGCCCCTCCGGGGGGGAGCCCCAGCATTTT
TRBV25-1,many,TRBJ2-1,NA,CASEGVRENEQFF,TGTGCCAGCGAGGGGGTGCGGGAGAATGAGCAGTTCTTC
TRBV5-1,many,TRBJ1-1,NA,CASSLQGVNTEAFF,TGCGCCAGCAGCTTGCAGGGTGTGAACACTGAAGCTTTCTTT